A selection of T cell receptor beta chains follows, all from one sample in a study of blood T cell repertoires in COVID-19. TCRdb's table, derived via immunoSEQ multiplex PCR, lists solely in-frame clones and lacks some. The sample yields about 140,000 clones, 80% seen once. Input material: peripheral blood. The receptors were gathered from a woman between 50 and 59 years old with acute or convalescent COVID-19. CDR3s include the opening cysteine and the closing phenylalanine or tryptophan. The D gene is left open where the match is weak. Clone size appears in some rows only: once, few, many, or a class for an expanded clone.

len	abundance	d_gene	j_gene	v_gene	CDR3aa	CDR3nt
19	NA	NA	TRBJ1-6	TRBV6-1	CASSEGFAPGSSYNSPLHF	TGTGCCAGCAGTGAAGGTTTTGCTCCGGGGAGCTCCTATAATTCACCCCTCCACTTT
15	once	TRBD2	TRBJ2-7	TRBV27	CASSLVTSGVYEQYF	TGTGCCAGCAGTTTAGTGACTAGCGGGGTCTACGAGCAGTACTTC
13	NA	NA	TRBJ1-2	TRBV12-3/TRBV12-4	CASSPETDYGYTF	TGTGCCAGCAGTCCAGAGACAGACTATGGCTACACCTTC
12	once	NA	TRBJ2-2	TRBV7-7	CASSPGTGELFF	TGTGCCAGCAGTCCGGGCACCGGGGAGCTGTTTTTT
11	NA	NA	TRBJ1-3	TRBV19	CASGGGHTIYF	TGTGCCAGTGGTGGAGGGCACACCATATATTTT
15	few	NA	TRBJ1-2	TRBV2	CASIPGLGGSSGYTF	TGTGCCAGCATTCCGGGGCTGGGGGGGTCTTCTGGCTACACCTTC
19	NA	NA	TRBJ1-2	TRBV28	CASSGPSGQGSLINYGYTF	TGTGCCAGCAGCGGCCCTTCGGGACAAGGGTCTCTTATTAACTATGGCTACACCTTC
17	few	NA	TRBJ2-1	TRBV2	CASSPALVVSSYNEQFF	TGTGCCAGCAGCCCCGCGCTGGTGGTATCCTCCTACAATGAGCAGTTCTTC
15	NA	NA	TRBJ1-1	TRBV6-5	CASSYPSTGFTEAFF	TGTGCCAGCAGTTACCCCTCAACAGGGTTCACTGAAGCTTTCTTT
15	NA	TRBD1	TRBJ1-2	TRBV19	CASSNSGTGSYGYTF	TGTGCCAGTAGTAATTCCGGGACAGGTTCCTATGGCTACACCTTC
14	NA	NA	TRBJ1-3	TRBV2	CASSEFLPDDTIYF	TGTGCCAGCAGTGAATTCCTACCTGATGACACCATATATTTT
15	NA	NA	TRBJ2-2	TRBV4-3	CASSQEEVLTGELFF	TGCGCCAGCAGCCAAGAAGAGGTCCTCACCGGGGAGCTGTTTTTT
13	NA	NA	TRBJ2-7	TRBV7-9	CASSDADFYEQYF	TGTGCCAGCAGTGACGCGGATTTCTACGAGCAGTACTTC
14	NA	TRBD1	TRBJ1-1	TRBV6-5	CASESGGPGTEAFF	TGTGCCAGCGAATCAGGGGGGCCGGGCACTGAAGCTTTCTTT
14	NA	NA	TRBJ2-5	TRBV7-9	CASSLGTTQETQYF	TGTGCCAGCAGCTTAGGGACAACACAAGAGACCCAGTACTTC
15	NA	NA	TRBJ1-2	TRBV4-1	CASSQEGSISGGYTF	TGCGCCAGCAGCCAAGAGGGCAGTATTTCAGGTGGCTACACCTTC
15	NA	TRBD2	TRBJ2-2	TRBV2	CASRRGGVPTGELFF	TGTGCCAGCAGACGGGGGGGGGTACCCACCGGGGAGCTGTTTTTT
15	NA	NA	TRBJ1-1	TRBV6-2/TRBV6-3	CASSYSIGESTEAFF	TGTGCCAGCAGTTACTCGATTGGGGAGAGCACTGAAGCTTTCTTT
17	NA	TRBD1	TRBJ2-3	TRBV10-3	CAIRGIRDRGRGDTQYF	TGTGCCATCAGGGGAATTCGGGACAGGGGGAGAGGGGATACGCAGTATTTT
15	NA	TRBD1	TRBJ1-5	TRBV28	CASRRPGQDTQPQHF	TGTGCCAGCAGACGACCGGGACAGGACACTCAGCCCCAGCATTTT
13	NA	NA	TRBJ2-3	TRBV2	CASNRGFADTQYF	TGTGCCAGCAACCGGGGGTTCGCAGATACGCAGTATTTT
15	NA	NA	TRBJ1-3	TRBV11-3	CASSAGGSSGNTIYF	TGTGCCAGCAGCGCGGGCGGCTCATCTGGAAACACCATATATTTT
17	NA	TRBD1	TRBJ2-1	TRBV7-3	CASSFGRDRVPSGEQFF	TGTGCCAGCAGCTTCGGCCGGGACAGGGTACCTAGCGGTGAGCAGTTCTTC
16	NA	TRBD2	TRBJ2-3	TRBV10-2	CASSEFVAGGTDTQYF	TGCGCCAGCAGTGAGTTTGTAGCGGGGGGCACAGATACGCAGTATTTT
13	once	NA	TRBJ1-6	TRBV25-1	CASSTGLESPLHF	TGTGCCAGCAGTACAGGTTTAGAGTCACCCCTCCACTTT
15	few	TRBD2	TRBJ2-3	TRBV6-5	CASRKAGARTDTQYF	TGTGCCAGCAGAAAAGCGGGGGCCCGCACAGATACGCAGTATTTT
15	NA	NA	TRBJ1-1	TRBV7-2	CASSSGFGGNTEAFF	TGTGCCAGCAGCTCGGGGTTCGGGGGGAACACTGAAGCTTTCTTT
17	once	TRBD2	TRBJ2-1	TRBV4-2	CASSQGTSGGAASEQFF	TGTGCCAGCAGCCAAGGGACTAGCGGGGGGGCCGCGAGTGAGCAGTTCTTC
16	few	NA	TRBJ2-5	TRBV4-2	CASSQPPGGGRETQYF	TGTGCCAGCAGCCAACCTCCAGGAGGGGGCCGAGAGACCCAGTACTTC
15	NA	TRBD2	TRBJ2-3	TRBV29-1	CSAAKGLAGSDTQYF	TGCAGCGCGGCCAAGGGACTAGCGGGGTCAGATACGCAGTATTTT
12	NA	TRBD1	TRBJ2-7	TRBV28	CASSTGVGEQYF	TGTGCCAGCTCGACAGGGGTGGGCGAGCAGTACTTC
12	NA	NA	TRBJ1-3	TRBV6-6	CASVGGGNTIYF	TGTGCCAGCGTCGGGGGTGGAAACACCATATATTTT
14	NA	TRBD1	TRBJ1-2	TRBV9	CASSESTGGYGYTF	TGTGCCAGCAGCGAAAGTACAGGGGGATACGGCTACACCTTC
14	NA	NA	TRBJ1-1	TRBV27	CASLRPQRDTEAFF	TGTGCCAGCCTCAGACCCCAACGGGACACTGAAGCTTTCTTT
17	NA	TRBD1	TRBJ1-1	TRBV28	CASSFPLMTGTNTEAFF	TGTGCCAGCAGTTTCCCCCTGATGACAGGGACGAACACTGAAGCTTTCTTT
13	few	TRBD1	TRBJ2-7	TRBV3-1/TRBV3-2	CASSQAGQGEQYF	TGTGCCAGCAGCCAAGCCGGACAGGGCGAGCAGTACTTC
16	NA	TRBD1	TRBJ1-5	TRBV15	CATSRDSGTENQPQHF	TGTGCCACCAGCAGAGATTCGGGGACAGAAAATCAGCCCCAGCATTTT
15	few	NA	TRBJ2-5	TRBV15	CATSILTGGGETQYF	TGTGCCACCAGCATCCTAACAGGGGGGGGAGAGACCCAGTACTTC
15	NA	TRBD1	TRBJ2-3	TRBV5-1	CASSNPEGAGDTQYF	TGCGCCAGCAGTAACCCTGAGGGGGCAGGAGATACGCAGTATTTT
14	NA	TRBD1	TRBJ1-2	TRBV6-5	CAITNRGRIHGYTF	TGTGCCATCACGAACAGGGGAAGAATTCATGGCTACACCTTC
15	NA	NA	TRBJ2-2	TRBV6-4	CASSGSKGRGGELFF	TGTGCCAGCAGTGGGTCGAAGGGGCGGGGCGGGGAGCTGTTTTTT